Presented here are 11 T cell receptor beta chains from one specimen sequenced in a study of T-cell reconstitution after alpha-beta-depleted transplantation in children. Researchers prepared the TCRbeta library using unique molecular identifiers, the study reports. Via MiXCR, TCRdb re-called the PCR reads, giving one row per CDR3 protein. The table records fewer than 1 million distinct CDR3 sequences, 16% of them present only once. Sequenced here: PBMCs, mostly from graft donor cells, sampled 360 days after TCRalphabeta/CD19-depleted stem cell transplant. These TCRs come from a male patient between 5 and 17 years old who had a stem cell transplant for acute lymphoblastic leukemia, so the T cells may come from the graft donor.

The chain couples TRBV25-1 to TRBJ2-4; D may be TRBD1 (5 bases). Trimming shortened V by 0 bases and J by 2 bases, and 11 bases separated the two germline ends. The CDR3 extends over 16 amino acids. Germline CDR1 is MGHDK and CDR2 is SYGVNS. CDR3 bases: TGTGCCAGCAGTGAATATGGGCAGGGCCCCAAAAACATTCAGTACTTC. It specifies CASSEYGQGPKNIQYF.

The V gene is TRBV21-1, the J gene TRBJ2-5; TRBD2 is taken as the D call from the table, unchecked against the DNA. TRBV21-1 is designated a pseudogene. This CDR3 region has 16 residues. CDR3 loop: CASSRGLAAHQETQYF. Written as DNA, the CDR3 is TGTGCCAGCAGCCGGGGACTAGCGGCACACCAAGAGACCCAGTACTTC.

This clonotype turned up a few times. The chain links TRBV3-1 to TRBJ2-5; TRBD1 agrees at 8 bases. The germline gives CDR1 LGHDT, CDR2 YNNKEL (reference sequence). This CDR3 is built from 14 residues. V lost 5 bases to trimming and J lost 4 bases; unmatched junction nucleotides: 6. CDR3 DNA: TGTGCCAGCAGCACCCGGACAGGGAGAGAGACCCAGTACTTC. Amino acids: CASSTRTGRETQYF.

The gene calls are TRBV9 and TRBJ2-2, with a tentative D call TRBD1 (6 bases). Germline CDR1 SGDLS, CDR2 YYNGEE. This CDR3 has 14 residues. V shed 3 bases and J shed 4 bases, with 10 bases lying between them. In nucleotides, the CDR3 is TGTGCCAGCAGCGCGATAGGGGGCACCGGGGAGCTGTTTTTT. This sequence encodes CASSAIGGTGELFF. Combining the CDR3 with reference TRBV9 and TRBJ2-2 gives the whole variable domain DSGVTQTPKHLITATGQRVTLRCSPRSGDLSVYWYQQSLDQGLQFLIQYYNGEERAKGNILERFSAQQFPDLHSELNLSSLELGDSALYFCASSAIGGTGELFFGEGSRLTVL.

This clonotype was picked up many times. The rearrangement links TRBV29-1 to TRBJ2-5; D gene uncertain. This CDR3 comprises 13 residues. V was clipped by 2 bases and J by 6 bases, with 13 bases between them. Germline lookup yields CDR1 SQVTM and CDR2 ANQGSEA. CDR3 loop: CSVESFPAKTQYF. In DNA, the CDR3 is TGCAGCGTTGAATCCTTTCCCGCGAAGACCCAGTACTTC. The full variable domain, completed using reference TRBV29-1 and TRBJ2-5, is SAVISQKPSRDICQRGTSLTIQCQVDSQVTMMFWYRQQPGQSLTLIATANQGSEATYESGFVIDKFPISRPNLTFSTLTVSNMSPEDSSIYLCSVESFPAKTQYFGPGTRLLVL.

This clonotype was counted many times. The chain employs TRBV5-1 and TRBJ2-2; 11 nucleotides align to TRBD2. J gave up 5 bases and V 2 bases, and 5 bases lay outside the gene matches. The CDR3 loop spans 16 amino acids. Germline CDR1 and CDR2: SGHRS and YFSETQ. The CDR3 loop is CASSFLAGGVTGELFF. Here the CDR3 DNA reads TGCGCCAGCAGCTTCCTAGCGGGAGGCGTTACCGGGGAGCTGTTTTTT.

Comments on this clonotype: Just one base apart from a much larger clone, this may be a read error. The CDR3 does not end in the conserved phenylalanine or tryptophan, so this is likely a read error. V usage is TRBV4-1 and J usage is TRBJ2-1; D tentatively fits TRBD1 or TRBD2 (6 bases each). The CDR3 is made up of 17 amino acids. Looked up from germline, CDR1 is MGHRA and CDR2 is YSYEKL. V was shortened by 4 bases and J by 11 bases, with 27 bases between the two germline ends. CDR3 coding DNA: TGCGCCAGCAGCCTCCCCTACCTCAGGGGTGGAGGGTTAAAGCAGTTCCTC. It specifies CASSLPYLRGGGLKQFL.

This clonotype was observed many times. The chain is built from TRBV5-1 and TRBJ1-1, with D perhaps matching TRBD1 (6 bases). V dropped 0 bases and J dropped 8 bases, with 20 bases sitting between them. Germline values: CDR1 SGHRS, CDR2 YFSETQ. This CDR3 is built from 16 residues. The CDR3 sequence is CASSLGPRTGRVEAFF. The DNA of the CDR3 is TGCGCCAGCAGCTTGGGGCCGAGAACAGGGAGGGTAGAAGCTTTCTTT.

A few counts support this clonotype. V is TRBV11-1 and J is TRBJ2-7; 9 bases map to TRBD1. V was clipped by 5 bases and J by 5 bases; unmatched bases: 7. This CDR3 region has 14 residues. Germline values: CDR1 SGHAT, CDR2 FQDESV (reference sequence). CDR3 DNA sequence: TGTGCCAGCAGCCGGGACAGGGTAGTCCACGAGCAGTACTTC. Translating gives CASSRDRVVHEQYF.

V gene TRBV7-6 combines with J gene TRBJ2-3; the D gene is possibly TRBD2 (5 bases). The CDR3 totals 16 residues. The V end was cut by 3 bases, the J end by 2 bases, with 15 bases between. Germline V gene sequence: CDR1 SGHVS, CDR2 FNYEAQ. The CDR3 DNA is TGTGCCAGCAGCTTCCTAAAGCAGGAGGTCACAGATACGCAGTATTTT. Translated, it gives CASSFLKQEVTDTQYF.

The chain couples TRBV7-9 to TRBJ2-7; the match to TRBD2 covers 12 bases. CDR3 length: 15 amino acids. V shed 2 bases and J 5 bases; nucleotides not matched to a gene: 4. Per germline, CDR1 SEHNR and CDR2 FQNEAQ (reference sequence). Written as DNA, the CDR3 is TGTGCCAGCAGCTTAACTAGCGGGAGGAGAAACGAGCAGTACTTC. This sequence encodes CASSLTSGRRNEQYF.